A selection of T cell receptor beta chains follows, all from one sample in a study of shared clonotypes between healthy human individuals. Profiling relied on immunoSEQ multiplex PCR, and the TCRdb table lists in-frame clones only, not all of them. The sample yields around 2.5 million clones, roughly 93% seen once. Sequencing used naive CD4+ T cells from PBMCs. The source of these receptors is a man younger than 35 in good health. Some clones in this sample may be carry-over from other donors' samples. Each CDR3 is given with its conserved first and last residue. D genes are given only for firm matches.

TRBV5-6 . CASSPAGVKEKLFF
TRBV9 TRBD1 CASSVAPETGLPYGYTF
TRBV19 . CASIGLHDGFF
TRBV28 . CASSPGGISGNTIYF
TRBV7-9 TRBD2 CASSSLAGYKDGELFF
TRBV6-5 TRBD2 CASRPSGSPYEQYF
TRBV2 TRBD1 CASSEGAGGLEQYF
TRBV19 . CASSVADLSNQPQHF
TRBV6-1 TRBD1 CASSDGQASQTQYF
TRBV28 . CASSSPGTSKAFF
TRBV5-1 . CASSLGAGEERAFF
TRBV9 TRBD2 CASSVSGEYSNEQFF